These 4 T cell receptor beta chains were all obtained from the same sample, sequenced in a study of T cells in pancreatic ductal adenocarcinoma. The selected patients with pancreatic ductal adenocarcinoma had surgery but no neoadjuvant therapy. The repertoire was sequenced with immunoSEQ multiplex PCR; TCRdb's copy has only in-frame clones and lacks some. The sample includes over 90,000 clones, nearly 95% of them seen just once. Input material: PBMCs. The receptors were gathered from a human donor with pancreatic ductal adenocarcinoma.

The rearrangement links TRBV29-1 to TRBJ2-6; possible D gene TRBD1, 5 bases. Trimming shortened V by 2 bases and J by 0 bases, and 8 bases separated the two germline ends. Germline loops: CDR1 SQVTM, CDR2 ANQGSEA. The CDR3 is 15 residues long. The CDR3 DNA is TGCAGCGTTGAATCCACAGGCTCTGGGGCCAACGTCCTGACTTTC. Its protein product is CSVESTGSGANVLTF.

Here the CDR3 DNA reads TGTGCCAGCAGCTCGACCACCGTGGCCGGGACAGGGGTACCCGGGGAGCTGTTTTTT. This sequence encodes CASSSTTVAGTGVPGELFF. This chain links TRBV9 with TRBJ2-2; 10 bases agree with TRBD1. CDR1 and CDR2 from the germline V gene are SGDLS and YYNGEE. The V and J ends lost 4 bases and 6 bases, in that order; junction bases with no gene match: 18. CDR3 length: 19 amino acids.

The chain couples TRBV27 to TRBJ2-1; 12 nucleotides align to TRBD2. Germline V gene sequence: CDR1 MNHEY, CDR2 SMNVEV (reference sequence). The V gene end was trimmed by 3 bases and the J gene end by 6 bases; junction bases not matched to a gene: 0. This CDR3 comprises 14 residues. The CDR3 here is CASSLTSGGNEQFF. The CDR3 nucleotides are TGTGCCAGCAGTTTGACTAGCGGGGGCAATGAGCAGTTCTTC.

The table lists this clone with a few counts. The genes are TRBV6-1 and TRBJ2-7, with 9 bases lining up with TRBD1. The CDR3 is 14 amino acids. V lost 6 bases to trimming and J lost 5 bases; unmatched junction nucleotides: 8. CDR1 is MNHNS and CDR2 is SASEGT in the germline V gene. The CDR3 spells CASSLGQGLDEQYF. The CDR3 bases are TGTGCCAGCAGCCTAGGACAGGGGCTGGACGAGCAGTACTTC.